These 27 T cell receptor beta chains originate from one sample sequenced in a study of T cell repertoires in cytomegalovirus infection. TCRdb analysed the reads with MiXCR anew, one entry per CDR3 protein. The repertoire consists of tens of thousands of distinct CDR3 sequences, with 20% occurring once and the leading ten covering around a sixth. The antigens of these receptors remain unknown. Source material: PBMCs, sequenced either directly or after in vitro stimulation (not recorded which). The receptors stem from a human donor in good health (CMV status not recorded). Some clones in this sample may be carry-over from other donors' samples.

This clonotype has only a few counts. This rearrangement joins TRBV7-9 to TRBJ2-2, with D uncertain. Germline CDR1 is SEHNR and CDR2 is FQNEAQ (reference sequence). CDR3 size: 16 residues. The V end was cut by 4 bases, the J end by 3 bases, with 15 bases between. Written as DNA, the CDR3 is TGTGCCAGCAGCTACGCCGGGCGCAGGCACACCGGGGAGCTGTTTTTT. This gives the protein CASSYAGRRHTGELFF.

This clonotype was picked up a small number of times. The V call is TRBV11-2, the J call TRBJ2-5; D gene unclear. The CDR3 has 15 amino acids. Trimming shortened V by 6 bases and J by 5 bases, and 19 bases separated the two germline ends. Per the germline V gene, CDR1 is SGHAT and CDR2 is FQNNGV. In DNA form, the CDR3 reads TGTGCCAGCAGATTTGGGATAGTCAGGCTGGAGACCCAGTACTTC. Protein: CASRFGIVRLETQYF.

In the case of this clonotype: A junction boundary mismatches the germline segment, possibly from a read error. The chain employs TRBV4-1 and TRBJ2-3, with 11 bases lining up with TRBD2. Germline V lookup: CDR1 MGHRA, CDR2 YSYEKL. The CDR3 is 18 residues long. In nucleotides, the CDR3 is TGTGCCAGCAGCCAAGGGGCTAGCGGGGGGTCCCCCACAGATACGCAGTATTTT. Its protein product is CASSQGASGGSPTDTQYF.

CDR3 loop: CATSDLRGGHNEQFF. As DNA, the CDR3 is TGTGCCACCAGTGATCTGCGGGGGGGCCACAATGAGCAGTTCTTC. The chain employs TRBV24-1 and TRBJ2-1; 9 bases fit TRBD2. Trimming at V came to 3 bases and at J to 5 bases, leaving 4 bases not matched to a gene. The CDR3 spans 15 residues. Germline lookup yields CDR1 KGHDR and CDR2 SFDVKD.

This chain uses TRBV20-1 with TRBJ1-1; possibly TRBD1 for D (6 bases). The CDR3 spans 14 residues. V gave up 4 bases and J gave up 1 base, with 13 bases separating them. Germline CDR1 reads DFQATT; CDR2 reads SNEGSKA (reference sequence). For the CDR3, the DNA is TGCAGTGCTACCTCGACAGGAAAGAACACTGAAGCTTTCTTT. Its translation: CSATSTGKNTEAFF.

CDR3 bases: TGTGCCAGCAGTTCCCGGACAGGGGGGACCGGGGAGCTGTTTTTT. Translating gives CASSSRTGGTGELFF. This sequence joins TRBV6-5 and TRBJ2-2; 10 nucleotides agree with TRBD1. The CDR3 covers 15 residues. Germline CDR1 MNHEY, CDR2 SVGAGI. The junction had 4 bases not matched to a gene; V was cut back by 4 bases and J by 5 bases.

This clonotype was observed a few times. V is TRBV20-1 and J is TRBJ2-1; D could derive from TRBD1 or TRBD2 (5 bases each). CDR3 length equals 15 residues. Germline assignment: CDR1 DFQATT and CDR2 SNEGSKA (reference sequence). Trimming left V 0 bases short and J 4 bases short, with 13 bases between. The CDR3 region is CSARDMRGGYNEQFF. CDR3 nucleotides: TGCAGTGCTAGAGATATGAGGGGTGGGTACAATGAGCAGTTCTTC.

The chain uses TRBV5-4 and TRBJ1-2; D not certain. Germline assignment: CDR1 SGHNT and CDR2 YYREEE (reference sequence). The CDR3 runs 13 residues. Trimming left V 0 bases short and J 4 bases short, with 7 bases between. The CDR3 region has the DNA TGTGCCAGCAGCTTGGCAGCAGTCTATGGCTACACCTTC. Amino acids: CASSLAAVYGYTF.

Remarks on this clonotype: Compared with germline, one end of the junction differs, possibly owing to a read error. The rearrangement uses TRBV6-6 and TRBJ1-1; no reliable D call. The germline V gene has CDR1 MNHNY and CDR2 SVGAGI (reference sequence). CDR3 length: 14 amino acids. The CDR3 here is CASIYLRLIDEAFF. The CDR3 DNA reads TGTGCCAGCATTTACCTTCGGTTGATCGATGAAGCTTTCTTT.

The chain combines TRBV18 with TRBJ2-7; TRBD1 or TRBD2 may be the D gene (6 bases each). CDR1 KGHSH and CDR2 LQKENI come from the germline V gene. Trimming removed 3 bases from V and 6 bases from J, with 18 bases in between. The length of the CDR3 is 15 residues. The CDR3 nucleotides read TGTGCCAGCTCACCCTTACCGGGGGCAACGAGCGAGCAGTACTTC. Amino acid sequence: CASSPLPGATSEQYF.

This clonotype appeared a single time. V is TRBV10-3 and J is TRBJ2-1; TRBD2 matches at 10 bases. Germline V gene sequence: CDR1 ENHRY, CDR2 SYGVKD. This CDR3 contains 16 residues. The trim removed 4 bases at V and 8 bases at J, leaving 11 bases unmatched. In nucleotides, the CDR3 is TGTGCCATCAGTGGAGGGGGTAGCGGGGGGCCCTATGAGCAGTTCTTC. Its protein product is CAISGGGSGGPYEQFF.

This clonotype was counted many times. The J gene is TRBJ2-5, the V gene TRBV5-1, with 7 nucleotides matching TRBD1. The ends lost 0 bases at V and 5 bases at J; junction bases unmatched: 7. The CDR3 loop spans 15 amino acids. Germline CDR1 and CDR2: SGHRS and YFSETQ. The CDR3 DNA reads TGCGCCAGCAGCTTGGCACCTCAGGGGGATGAGACCCAGTACTTC. It is translated as CASSLAPQGDETQYF.

This clonotype was observed many times. The gene calls are TRBV7-8 and TRBJ1-3; D possibly corresponds to TRBD1 (5 bases). V was shortened by 4 bases and J by 0 bases, with 16 bases between the two germline ends. Germline V CDR1 and CDR2: SGHVS, FQNEAQ. The CDR3 runs to 17 residues. CDR3 protein: CASSSPGTGVSGNTIYF. The DNA for the CDR3 is TGTGCCAGCAGCTCTCCCGGGACGGGCGTCTCTGGAAACACCATATATTTT.

This clonotype showed up many times. V usage is TRBV7-2 and J usage is TRBJ2-7; D is perhaps TRBD1 or TRBD2 (5 bases each). This CDR3 has 14 amino acids. Germline CDR1 is SGHTA and CDR2 is FQGNSA. Trimming pared 3 bases from V and 0 bases from J, leaving 9 bases between. CDR3 DNA: TGTGCCAGCAGCTTGGGTGGGGGCTCCTACGAGCAGTACTTC. Translation: CASSLGGGSYEQYF.

This CDR3 reads CSARDLAEGTDTQYF. CDR3 bases: TGCAGTGCTAGAGATCTAGCGGAGGGCACAGATACGCAGTATTTT. This chain joins TRBV20-1 and TRBJ2-3; 7 bases line up with TRBD2. Germline-derived CDR1 and CDR2 are DFQATT and SNEGSKA (reference sequence). The CDR3 covers 15 residues. V trimming: 0 bases; J trimming: 1 base; junction bases outside the gene matches: 4.

The V and J genes are TRBV7-6 and TRBJ2-7, with D possibly TRBD2 on 5 matching bases. V lost 1 base, J lost 5 bases, and 12 bases lay in between. There are 14 residues in the CDR3. Germline V CDR1 and CDR2: SGHVS, FNYEAQ. The CDR3 here is CASSLGGIAHEQYV. CDR3 in DNA: TGTGCCAGCAGCTTAGGAGGGATAGCCCACGAGCAGTACGTC.

This clonotype was observed a few times. The chain joins TRBV9 to TRBJ1-1; D may be TRBD1 (6 bases). Per the germline V gene, CDR1 is SGDLS and CDR2 is YYNGEE. The CDR3 has 13 residues. V was clipped by 4 bases and J by 8 bases, with 15 bases between them. The CDR3 bases are TGTGCCAGCAGCACGTTGATGCAGGGGGAAGCTTTCTTT. It yields the protein CASSTLMQGEAFF.

The gene calls are TRBV9 and TRBJ2-2; no clear D. V gave up 0 bases and J gave up 6 bases, with 15 bases separating them. Germline values: CDR1 SGDLS, CDR2 YYNGEE. The CDR3 has 16 amino acids. CDR3 amino acids: CASSVASSNSPGELFF. CDR3 nucleotides: TGTGCCAGCAGCGTAGCATCCTCCAACTCTCCCGGGGAGCTGTTTTTT.

The sample holds many counts of this clonotype. The V gene is TRBV7-8, the J gene TRBJ2-7; a possible D gene is TRBD2 (6 bases). The CDR3 has 11 amino acids. Trimming took 8 bases from V and 6 from J, leaving 11 bases between them. Per the germline V gene, CDR1 is SGHVS and CDR2 is FQNEAQ. CDR3 region: CASWVGGEQYF. In nucleotides, the CDR3 is TGTGCCAGCTGGGTGGGAGGCGAGCAGTACTTC.

The rearrangement links TRBV7-9 to TRBJ1-2; TRBD1 is a possible D gene (5 bases). Germline CDR1 is SEHNR and CDR2 is FQNEAQ (reference sequence). The V gene lost 0 bases and the J gene lost 2 bases, with 7 bases spanning the gap. CDR3 length: 14 residues. The DNA of the CDR3 is TGTGCCAGCAGCTTAGCCGGGACCAACTATGGCTACACCTTC. It codes for CASSLAGTNYGYTF.

This clonotype occurred many times. The V call is TRBV6-5, the J call TRBJ2-1; D remains ambiguous. The CDR3 covers 13 residues. V was clipped by 5 bases and J by 9 bases, with 14 bases between them. Per the germline V gene, CDR1 is MNHEY and CDR2 is SVGAGI. CDR3 protein: CASSEPYEAEQFF. CDR3 DNA: TGTGCCAGCAGTGAACCATACGAAGCTGAGCAGTTCTTC.

V and J are TRBV4-1 and TRBJ2-7; the match to TRBD2 covers 9 bases. CDR1 and CDR2 (germline): MGHRA, YSYEKL. The CDR3 runs to 16 residues. Trimming cost V 5 bases and J 2 bases; bases outside gene matches: 10. Written as DNA, the CDR3 is TGCGCCAGCAGCTATTCAGCGGGGGGCGTCGCCTACGAGCAGTACTTC. It is translated as CASSYSAGGVAYEQYF.

Ten or more counts support this clonotype. The J gene is TRBJ2-4, the V gene TRBV11-2; no firm D call. The CDR3 is 11 residues long. The V gene lost 1 base and the J gene lost 7 bases, with 2 bases spanning the gap. CDR1 and CDR2 (germline): SGHAT, FQNNGV. CDR3 nucleotide sequence: TGTGCCAGCAGCTTAGCTAACATTCAGTACTTC. The encoded protein is CASSLANIQYF.

This clonotype was recorded many times. The chain is built from TRBV19 and TRBJ1-1; D is undetermined. The V end was cut by 6 bases, the J end by 1 base, with 6 bases between. Germline V gene data show CDR1 as LNHDA and CDR2 as SQIVND (reference sequence). CDR3 length: 12 amino acids. This chain's CDR3 is CASSKWNTEAFF. In DNA form, the CDR3 reads TGTGCCAGTAGCAAGTGGAACACTGAAGCTTTCTTT.

This clonotype was counted ten times or more. V and J are TRBV7-8 and TRBJ2-5; TRBD2 agrees at 9 bases. The CDR3 loop spans 16 amino acids. The germline V gene encodes CDR1 SGHVS and CDR2 FQNEAQ. The V gene end was trimmed by 3 bases and the J gene end by 2 bases; junction bases not matched to a gene: 7. CDR3 bases: TGTGCCAGCAGCTTGGGCGGTAGCGGGGGACAAGAGACCCAGTACTTC. The encoded protein is CASSLGGSGGQETQYF. Drawing the rest from reference TRBV7-8 and TRBJ2-5, the complete variable domain is GAGVSQSPRYKVAKRGQDVALRCDPISGHVSLFWYQQALGQGPEFLTYFQNEAQLDKSGLPSDRFFAERPEGSVSTLKIQRTQQEDSAVYLCASSLGGSGGQETQYFGPGTRLLVL.

There are a few counts of this clonotype. The rearrangement links TRBV11-3 to TRBJ2-1; 10 bases align to TRBD2. The CDR3 runs to 17 residues. Trimming removed 5 bases from V and 7 bases from J; junction bases left unmatched: 14. From germline, CDR1 is SGHNT and CDR2 YENEEA. The CDR3 loop reads CASSPTTRTSGFNEQFF. CDR3 coding DNA: TGTGCCAGCAGCCCAACAACACGGACTAGCGGTTTTAATGAGCAGTTCTTC.

This clonotype has a count of ten or more. The rearrangement joins TRBV10-3 to TRBJ2-1; no clear D gene. The CDR3 sequence is 13 residues long. Germline CDR1 is ENHRY and CDR2 is SYGVKD. Trimming removed 6 bases at V and 7 bases at J, with 13 bases between. In DNA form, the CDR3 reads TGTGCCATCAGACTACCAGATCAGAATGAGCAGTTCTTC. Translation: CAIRLPDQNEQFF.